The clone carrying this T cell receptor (beta chain) was found once. The sample belongs to a study of blood T cell repertoires in COVID-19. Study details: Sources were T cells, B-cell-depleted T cells, or PBMCs; the material itself was cDNA or gDNA.

Original methodology: Estimation of nucleated cell counts was performed using reference gene primer amplification. The protocol was immunoSEQ multiplex PCR, while the TCRdb copy is restricted to in-frame clones and leaves out a portion. D and trimming were read from the DNA, whereas the V and J calls and clone size are those reported in that table. The repertoire has more than 60,000 clones, about nine tenths of them found once; the top ten carry 43%. CDR1 is SGHTS and CDR2 is YDEGEE in the germline V gene. The CDR3 length is 14 residues. With V trimmed by 3 bases and J by 2 bases, 2 bases remained unmatched.

Material for sequencing was peripheral blood. This chain joins TRBV5-8 and TRBJ2-3; 8 bases fit TRBD2. This TCR derives from an older woman with COVID-19, enrolled during active disease. CDR3 loop: CASSSAGATDTQYF. The DNA for the CDR3 is TGTGCCAGCAGCTCAGCGGGGGCCACAGATACGCAGTATTTT.